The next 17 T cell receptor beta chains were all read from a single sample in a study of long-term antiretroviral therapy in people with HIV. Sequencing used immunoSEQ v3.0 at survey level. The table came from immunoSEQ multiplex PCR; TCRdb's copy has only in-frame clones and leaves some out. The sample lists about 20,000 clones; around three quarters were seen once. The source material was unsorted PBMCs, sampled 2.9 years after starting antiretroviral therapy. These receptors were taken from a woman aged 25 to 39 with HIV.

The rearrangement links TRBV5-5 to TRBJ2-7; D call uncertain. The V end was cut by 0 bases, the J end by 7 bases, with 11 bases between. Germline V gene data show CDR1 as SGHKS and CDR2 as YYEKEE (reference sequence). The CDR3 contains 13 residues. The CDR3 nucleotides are TGTGCCAGCAGCTTGGCCCCGGGTTGGGAGCAGTACGTC. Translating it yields CASSLAPGWEQYV.

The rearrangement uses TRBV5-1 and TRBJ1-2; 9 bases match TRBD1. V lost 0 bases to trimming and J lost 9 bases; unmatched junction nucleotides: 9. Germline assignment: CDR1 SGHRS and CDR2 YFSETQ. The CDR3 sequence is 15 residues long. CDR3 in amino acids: CASSLGDREMSSYTF. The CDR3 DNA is TGCGCCAGCAGCTTGGGGGACAGGGAGATGTCCAGCTACACCTTC. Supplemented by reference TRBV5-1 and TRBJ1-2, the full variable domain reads KAGVTQTPRYLIKTRGQQVTLSCSPISGHRSVSWYQQTPGQGLQFLFEYFSETQRNKGNFPGRFSGRQFSNSRSEMNVSTLELGDSALYLCASSLGDREMSSYTFGSGTRLTVV.

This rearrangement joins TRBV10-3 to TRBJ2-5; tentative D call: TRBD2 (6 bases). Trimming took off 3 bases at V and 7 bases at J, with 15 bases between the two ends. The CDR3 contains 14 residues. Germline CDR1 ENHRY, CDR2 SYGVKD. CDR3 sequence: CAISEWRDEGTQYF. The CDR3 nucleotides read TGTGCCATCAGTGAATGGCGGGACGAGGGGACCCAGTACTTC.

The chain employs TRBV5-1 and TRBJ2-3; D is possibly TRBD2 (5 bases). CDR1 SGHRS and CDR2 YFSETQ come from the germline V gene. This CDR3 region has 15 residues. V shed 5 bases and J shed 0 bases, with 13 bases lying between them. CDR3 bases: TGCGCCAGCAGTAGGAGGTCGTCTAGCACAGATACGCAGTATTTT. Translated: CASSRRSSSTDTQYF.

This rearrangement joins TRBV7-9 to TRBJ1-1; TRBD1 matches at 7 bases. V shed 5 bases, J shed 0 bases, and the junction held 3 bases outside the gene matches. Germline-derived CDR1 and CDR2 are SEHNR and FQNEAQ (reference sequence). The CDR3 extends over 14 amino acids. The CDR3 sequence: CASSRTGMNTEAFF. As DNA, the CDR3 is TGTGCCAGCAGCAGGACAGGAATGAACACTGAAGCTTTCTTT.

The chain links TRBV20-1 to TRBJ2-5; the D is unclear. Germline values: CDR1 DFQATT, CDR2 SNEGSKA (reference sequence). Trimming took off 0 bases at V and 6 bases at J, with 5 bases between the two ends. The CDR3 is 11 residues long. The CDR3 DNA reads TGCAGTGCTAGAGATATCCAGACCCAGTACTTC. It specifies CSARDIQTQYF.

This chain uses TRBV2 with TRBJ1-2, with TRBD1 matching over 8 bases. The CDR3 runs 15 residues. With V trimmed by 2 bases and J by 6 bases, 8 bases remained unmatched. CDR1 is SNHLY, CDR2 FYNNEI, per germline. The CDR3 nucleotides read TGTGCCAGCAGTGAAACGCAGGGGGCCTTGGATGGCTACACCTTC. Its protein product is CASSETQGALDGYTF. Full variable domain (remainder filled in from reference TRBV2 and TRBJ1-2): EPEVTQTPSHQVTQMGQEVILRCVPISNHLYFYWYRQILGQKVEFLVSFYNNEISEKSEIFDDQFSVERPDGSNFTLKIRSTKLEDSAMYFCASSETQGALDGYTFGSGTRLTVV.

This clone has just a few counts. CDR3 protein: CASRTDRNTGELFF. CDR3 DNA sequence: TGTGCCAGCAGAACGGACAGGAACACCGGGGAGCTGTTTTTT. This sequence joins TRBV9 and TRBJ2-2, with a possible D match to TRBD1 (6 bases). CDR3 length equals 14 residues. Germline V gene lookup returns CDR1 SGDLS and CDR2 YYNGEE. V lost 5 bases to trimming and J lost 1 base, with 9 bases between them.

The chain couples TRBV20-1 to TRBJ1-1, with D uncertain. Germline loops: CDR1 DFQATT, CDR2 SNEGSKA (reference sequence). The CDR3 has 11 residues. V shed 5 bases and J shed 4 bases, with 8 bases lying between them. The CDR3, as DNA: TGCAGTGCTCCTTGGGGCACTGAAGCTTTCTTT. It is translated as CSAPWGTEAFF.

The CDR3 spells CASSYGGPWETQYF. The CDR3 region has the DNA TGTGCCAGCAGTTATGGAGGCCCCTGGGAGACCCAGTACTTC. This chain connects TRBV6-5 to TRBJ2-5; D may be TRBD2 (5 bases). Per germline, CDR1 MNHEY and CDR2 SVGAGI. CDR3 length equals 14 residues. Trimming removed 3 bases at V and 5 bases at J, with 13 bases between.

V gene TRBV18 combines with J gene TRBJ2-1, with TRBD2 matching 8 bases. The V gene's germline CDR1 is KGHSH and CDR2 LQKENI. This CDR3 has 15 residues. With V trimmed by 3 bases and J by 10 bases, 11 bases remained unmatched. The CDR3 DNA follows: TGTGCCAGCTCACCCGCCGGGGGGGTTTATCAGGAGCAGTTCTTC. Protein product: CASSPAGGVYQEQFF.

The CDR3 DNA reads as TGCAGCGTTGTAAAGTGGGGGGGGAACTATGGCTACACCTTC. It yields the protein CSVVKWGGNYGYTF. The chain recombines TRBV29-1 with TRBJ1-2, with D possibly TRBD1 on 5 matching bases. With 4 bases removed from V and 2 bases from J, the gap between germline ends came to 14 bases. Per germline, CDR1 SQVTM and CDR2 ANQGSEA. The CDR3 runs to 14 residues.

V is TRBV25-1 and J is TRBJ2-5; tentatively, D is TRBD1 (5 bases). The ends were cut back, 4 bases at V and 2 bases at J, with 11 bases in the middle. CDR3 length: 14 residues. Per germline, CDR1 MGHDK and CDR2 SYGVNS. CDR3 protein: CASSGRQYQETQYF. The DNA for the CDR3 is TGTGCCAGCAGTGGGCGACAGTATCAAGAGACCCAGTACTTC.

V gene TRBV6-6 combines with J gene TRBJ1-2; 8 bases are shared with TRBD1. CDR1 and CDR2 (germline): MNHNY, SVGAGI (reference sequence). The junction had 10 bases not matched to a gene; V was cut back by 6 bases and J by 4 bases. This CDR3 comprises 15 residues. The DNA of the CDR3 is TGTGCCAGCAGCTGGACAGGGAGGGAAAGCTATGGCTACACCTTC. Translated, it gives CASSWTGRESYGYTF.

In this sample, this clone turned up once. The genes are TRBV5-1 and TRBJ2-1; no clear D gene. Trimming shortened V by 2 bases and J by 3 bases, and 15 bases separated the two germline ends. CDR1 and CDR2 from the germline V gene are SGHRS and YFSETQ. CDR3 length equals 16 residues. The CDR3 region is CASSLWPENGYNEQFF. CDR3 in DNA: TGCGCCAGCAGCTTATGGCCGGAGAACGGCTACAATGAGCAGTTCTTC.

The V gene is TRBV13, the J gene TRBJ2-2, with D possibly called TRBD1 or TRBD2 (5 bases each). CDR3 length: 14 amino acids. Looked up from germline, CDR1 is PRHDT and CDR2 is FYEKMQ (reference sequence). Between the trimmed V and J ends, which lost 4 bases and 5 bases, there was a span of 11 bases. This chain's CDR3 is CASSSGRSTGELFF. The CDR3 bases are TGTGCCAGCAGCTCGGGACGCTCAACCGGGGAGCTGTTTTTT. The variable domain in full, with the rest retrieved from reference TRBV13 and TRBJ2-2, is AAGVIQSPRHLIKEKRETATLKCYPIPRHDTVYWYQQGPGQDPQFLISFYEKMQSDKGSIPDRFSAQQFSDYHSELNMSSLELGDSALYFCASSSGRSTGELFFGEGSRLTVL.

CDR3 protein: CASKASVETQYF. The DNA for the CDR3 is TGTGCCAGCAAGGCTAGCGTAGAGACCCAGTACTTC. This chain joins TRBV2 and TRBJ2-5; possibly TRBD2 for D (6 bases). The CDR3 extends over 12 amino acids. CDR1 and CDR2 (germline): SNHLY, FYNNEI. V shed 7 bases and J shed 4 bases, with 10 bases lying between them.